The 25 T cell receptor beta chains presented below share a single source sample, sequenced in a study of blood T cell repertoires in COVID-19 (dated by TCRdb to 2018 to 2020). The library was produced with the immunoSEQ multiplex PCR assay. TCRdb carries this immuneACCESS record with in-frame sequences only. Its versions omit some clonotypes, under half of them owing to an unresolved V gene in the studies checked, with the rest unexplained. The sample table lists tens of thousands of clones, around 90% of them with a count of one. The ten largest clones represent approximately 31% of the sample. Source material: peripheral blood. Receptors were obtained from a man aged 45-65 years with acute or convalescent COVID-19.

The chain couples TRBV27 to TRBJ2-7, with TRBD1 identical over 8 bases. Unmatched junction bases numbered 8, after V lost 5 bases and J lost 2 bases. This CDR3 is 15 amino acids long. Germline V gene data show CDR1 as MNHEY and CDR2 as SMNVEV (reference sequence). This chain's CDR3 is CASSLRQGSTYEQYF. In nucleotides, the CDR3 is TGTGCCAGCAGTCTCAGACAGGGGAGTACCTACGAGCAGTACTTC.

The chain recombines TRBV15 with TRBJ1-6, with 7 bases matching TRBD1. Germline trimming cut 5 bases from V and 3 bases from J; bases unmatched to any gene: 1. The germline CDR1 and CDR2 sequences are LNHNV and YYDKDF (reference sequence). There are 14 residues in the CDR3. The CDR3 spells CATSRQGYNSPLHF. The CDR3 region has the DNA TGTGCCACCAGCCGACAGGGCTATAATTCACCCCTCCACTTT.

The chain employs TRBV30 and TRBJ1-1; the D gene is possibly TRBD1 (5 bases). This CDR3 is 17 amino acids long. CDR1 is GTSNPN and CDR2 is SVGIG in the germline V gene (reference sequence). The germline V and J ends were trimmed by 4 bases and 0 bases, with 21 bases remaining between them. CDR3 amino acids: CAWKQGSSSSMNTEAFF. The CDR3 nucleotides read TGTGCCTGGAAGCAGGGATCCTCATCATCAATGAACACTGAAGCTTTCTTT.

This sequence joins TRBV29-1 and TRBJ1-1; 7 bases line up with TRBD1. The CDR3 contains 15 residues. The trim removed 6 bases at V and 4 bases at J, leaving 14 bases unmatched. Germline loops: CDR1 SQVTM, CDR2 ANQGSEA. The CDR3 coding sequence is TGCAGCGTGGGAATGTTAGGGGGCTCAGTCACTGAAGCTTTCTTT. This codes for CSVGMLGGSVTEAFF.

The chain carries TRBV19 and TRBJ1-1; 12 bases are a match to TRBD1. With 5 bases clipped from V and 5 bases from J, the junction kept 6 bases outside the gene matches. The CDR3 length is 15 residues. The germline V gene has CDR1 LNHDA and CDR2 SQIVND (reference sequence). CDR3 protein: CASSPGQGAYTEAFF. DNA for the CDR3: TGTGCCAGTAGTCCGGGACAGGGGGCTTATACTGAAGCTTTCTTT.

This sequence joins TRBV5-4 and TRBJ2-7, with D possibly TRBD1 on 6 matching bases. This CDR3 has 13 residues. V was clipped by 3 bases and J by 4 bases, with 11 bases between them. Germline CDR1 SGHNT, CDR2 YYREEE (reference sequence). This CDR3 reads CASSWGPTYEQYF. CDR3 DNA: TGTGCCAGCAGCTGGGGGCCTACATACGAGCAGTACTTC.

V gene TRBV7-6 combines with J gene TRBJ2-7; 7 bases fit TRBD1. The CDR3 totals 16 residues. CDR1 SGHVS and CDR2 FNYEAQ come from the germline V gene. V was pared by 0 bases and J by 1 base, with 6 bases of the junction left unmatched. CDR3 region: CASSLASLTGSYEQYF. The CDR3 coding sequence is TGTGCCAGCAGCTTAGCCAGTTTGACAGGGTCCTACGAGCAGTACTTC.

The genes are TRBV6-5 and TRBJ1-6, with unresolved D. The V and J ends lost 8 bases and 3 bases respectively, with 5 bases between them. The V gene's germline CDR1 is MNHEY and CDR2 SVGAGI. The CDR3 sequence is 12 residues long. The CDR3 DNA is TGTGCCAGCTCAGGCTATAATTCACCCCTCCACTTT. This encodes CASSGYNSPLHF.

This clone was detected only once. This chain links TRBV24-1 with TRBJ2-3; 7 positions agree with TRBD1. The CDR3 spans 13 residues. Germline V gene lookup returns CDR1 KGHDR and CDR2 SFDVKD. V lost 12 bases to trimming and J lost 0 bases; unmatched junction nucleotides: 5. CDR3 coding DNA: TGTGCCGCCCAGGGGGTCAGCACAGATACGCAGTATTTT. Translation gives CAAQGVSTDTQYF.

This chain joins TRBV27 and TRBJ1-5; 7 positions match TRBD1. The CDR3 totals 16 residues. Per the germline V gene, CDR1 is MNHEY and CDR2 is SMNVEV (reference sequence). After removal of 5 bases from V and 3 bases from J, the junction contained 10 bases not matched to a gene. This CDR3 is CASSRLGQANNQPQHF. DNA of the CDR3: TGTGCCAGCAGTCGACTCGGACAGGCTAACAATCAGCCCCAGCATTTT.

With regard to this clone: Other nucleotide sequences in the sample specify the same CDR3. The rearrangement links TRBV3-1 (or the pseudogene TRBV3-2) to TRBJ1-5; the D gene is possibly TRBD1 (6 bases). The ends were cut back, 4 bases at V and 1 base at J, with 11 bases in the middle. The germline CDR1 and CDR2 sequences are LGHDT and YNNKEL (reference sequence). The CDR3 extends over 15 amino acids. CDR3 residues: CASSPQGTSNQPQHF. For the CDR3, the DNA is TGTGCCAGCAGCCCTCAGGGGACAAGCAATCAGCCCCAGCATTTT.

This clone was observed a few times. The chain combines TRBV12-3 or TRBV12-4 with TRBJ1-1, with unresolved D. The V end lost 2 bases, the J end lost 8 bases, and 9 bases lay between the germline ends. This CDR3 has 12 amino acids. In DNA form, the CDR3 reads TGTGCCAGCAGTTTAATGGAGGTAGAAGCTTTCTTT. Translating gives CASSLMEVEAFF.

The chain combines TRBV5-1 with TRBJ1-2, with 10 bases aligning to TRBD1. Germline-derived CDR1 and CDR2 are SGHRS and YFSETQ. This CDR3 has 17 amino acids. Trimming at V came to 2 bases and at J to 2 bases, leaving 9 bases not matched to a gene. CDR3 sequence: CASSLRGWGQGNYGYTF. DNA for the CDR3: TGCGCCAGCAGCTTAAGAGGTTGGGGACAGGGGAACTATGGCTACACCTTC.

The V call is TRBV12-5, the J call TRBJ2-5; 8 bases are a match to TRBD1. Germline CDR1 is LGHNT and CDR2 is FRNRAP. The CDR3 length is 13 residues. V lost 5 bases to trimming and J lost 4 bases; unmatched junction nucleotides: 3. CDR3 DNA sequence: TGTGCTAGTGGTGTAGACAGGGGAGAGACCCAGTACTTC. It encodes CASGVDRGETQYF.

In DNA form, the CDR3 reads TGTGCCAGCAGTCACCGACAGGGGGGCACTGAAGCTTTCTTT. It encodes CASSHRQGGTEAFF. The rearrangement joins TRBV27 to TRBJ1-1; TRBD1 aligns across 9 bases. Germline V gene sequence: CDR1 MNHEY, CDR2 SMNVEV (reference sequence). The CDR3 is 14 amino acids. The V and J ends lost 5 bases and 4 bases, in that order; junction bases with no gene match: 5.

This clone was recorded once. This chain uses TRBV12-3 or TRBV12-4 with TRBJ2-5; TRBD1 might be the D (5 bases). Trimming removed 6 bases at V and 1 base at J, with 9 bases between. This CDR3 is built from 13 residues. The CDR3 region has the DNA TGTGCCAGCAGAAGGGGATCCCAAGAGACCCAGTACTTC. It yields the protein CASRRGSQETQYF.

The chain uses TRBV5-1 and TRBJ2-3; 7 bases align to TRBD2. With 0 bases clipped from V and 1 base from J, the junction kept 5 bases outside the gene matches. Germline values: CDR1 SGHRS, CDR2 YFSETQ. This CDR3 is 16 amino acids long. CDR3 sequence (DNA): TGCGCCAGCAGCTTGGCCCGACTAGCCCGCACAGATACGCAGTATTTT. It translates to CASSLARLARTDTQYF.

This sequence joins TRBV4-1 and TRBJ2-5; 11 nucleotides line up with TRBD2. Looked up from germline, CDR1 is MGHRA and CDR2 is YSYEKL. The CDR3 contains 16 residues. The V and J ends lost 1 base and 3 bases, in that order; junction bases with no gene match: 4. This chain's CDR3 is CASSQGLAGGKETQYF. DNA of the CDR3: TGCGCCAGCAGCCAAGGTCTAGCGGGGGGCAAAGAGACCCAGTACTTC.

The V and J genes are TRBV29-1 and TRBJ1-2; D gene unclear. V gave up 3 bases and J gave up 5 bases, with 10 bases separating them. CDR3 length: 12 residues. Germline assignment: CDR1 SQVTM and CDR2 ANQGSEA. The CDR3 region is CSVEEGTYGYTF. The CDR3 DNA follows: TGCAGCGTTGAGGAGGGCACGTATGGCTACACCTTC.

The gene calls are TRBV30 and TRBJ2-1, with 8 bases matching TRBD1. This CDR3 spans 14 amino acids. Looked up from germline, CDR1 is GTSNPN and CDR2 is SVGIG (reference sequence). V trimming: 3 bases; J trimming: 8 bases; junction bases outside the gene matches: 9. The CDR3 here is CAWSTDRDLDEQFF. CDR3 DNA sequence: TGTGCCTGGAGCACGGACAGGGATCTCGATGAGCAGTTCTTC.

The gene calls are TRBV7-3 and TRBJ2-3, with TRBD2 matching over 9 bases. The CDR3 runs 14 residues. Unmatched junction bases numbered 1, after V lost 3 bases and J lost 3 bases. Germline loops: CDR1 SGHTA, CDR2 FQGTGA. CDR3 sequence: CASSLTSGTDTQYF. The CDR3 bases are TGTGCCAGCAGCTTGACTAGCGGAACAGATACGCAGTATTTT.

This chain's CDR3 is CASGLAESYEQYF. The DNA for the CDR3 is TGTGCTAGTGGTTTGGCCGAGAGTTACGAGCAGTACTTC. This chain links TRBV12-5 with TRBJ2-7; D gene ambiguous. Germline V lookup: CDR1 LGHNT, CDR2 FRNRAP. V gave up 1 base and J gave up 4 bases, with 8 bases separating them. The CDR3 runs 13 residues.

The V call is TRBV7-3, the J call TRBJ1-2, with 10 bases aligning to TRBD1. Germline V gene sequence: CDR1 SGHTA, CDR2 FQGTGA. The junction had 7 bases not matched to a gene; V was cut back by 5 bases and J by 13 bases. The CDR3 totals 12 residues. In DNA, the CDR3 is TGTGCCAGCAGCCTGGGACAGGGGTTGTTCACCTTC. Protein product: CASSLGQGLFTF.

This rearrangement joins TRBV5-1 to TRBJ2-7, with D possibly being TRBD2 (6 bases). Germline assignment: CDR1 SGHRS and CDR2 YFSETQ. Trimming left V 1 base short and J 0 bases short, with 26 bases between. There are 20 residues in the CDR3. The CDR3 here is CASSLILGKKAGEFSYEQYF. The DNA of the CDR3 is TGCGCCAGCAGCTTGATTCTGGGTAAGAAAGCGGGCGAATTCTCCTACGAGCAGTACTTC.

This clone was counted a few times. The rearrangement uses TRBV5-6 and TRBJ1-5; no firm D call. The CDR3 runs 14 residues. Germline V lookup: CDR1 SGHDT, CDR2 YYEEEE. V lost 0 bases and J lost 2, with 6 bases in between. The CDR3 sequence: CASSLDGGNQPQHF. CDR3 nucleotides: TGTGCCAGCAGCTTGGACGGGGGCAATCAGCCCCAGCATTTT. Looking up the rest from reference TRBV5-6 and TRBJ1-5 gives the full variable domain: DAGVTQSPTHLIKTRGQQVTLRCSPKSGHDTVSWYQQALGQGPQFIFQYYEEEERQRGNFPDRFSGHQFPNYSSELNVNALLLGDSALYLCASSLDGGNQPQHFGDGTRLSIL.